The next 29 T cell receptor beta chains were all read from a single sample in a study of shared clonotypes between healthy human individuals. Measured with immunoSEQ multiplex PCR; TCRdb has only the in-frame clones, and not every one. Of more than 900,000 clones in the sample, about 84% were seen once. Sequencing was performed on memory CD4+ T cells from PBMCs. As to subset: CD45RA-negative fraction. The receptors come from a man aged 18 to 29 in good health. Some clones in this sample may be carry-over from other donors' samples.

This chain links TRBV28 with TRBJ1-2, with D uncertain. V was cut by 6 bases and J by 4 bases, with 12 bases left in between. The CDR3 consists of 13 residues. Germline V CDR1 and CDR2: MDHEN, SYDVKM. The CDR3 DNA follows: TGTGCCAGCAGGGTCGACACCACCTATGGCTACACCTTC. Protein product: CASRVDTTYGYTF.

This sequence joins TRBV5-1 and TRBJ2-7; 8 bases agree with TRBD1. The germline V gene has CDR1 SGHRS and CDR2 YFSETQ. With 2 bases clipped from V and 1 base from J, the junction kept 5 bases outside the gene matches. The length of the CDR3 is 15 residues. The CDR3 nucleotides read TGCGCCAGCAGCTTCACAGGGGGTGCTTCCTACGAGCAGTACTTC. It yields the protein CASSFTGGASYEQYF.

The chain is built from TRBV4-3 and TRBJ2-2; D remains ambiguous. The V end lost 4 bases, the J end lost 0 bases, and 3 bases lay between the germline ends. This CDR3 comprises 13 residues. Germline CDR1 reads LGHNA; CDR2 reads YSLEER. For the CDR3, the DNA is TGCGCCAGCAGCCCCGCGAACACCGGGGAGCTGTTTTTT. Its translation is CASSPANTGELFF.

The chain links TRBV7-9 to TRBJ1-1; 11 nucleotides align to TRBD1. The CDR3 has 16 amino acids. V shed 5 bases and J 3 bases; nucleotides not matched to a gene: 8. CDR1 is SEHNR, CDR2 FQNEAQ, per germline (reference sequence). In DNA, the CDR3 is TGTGCCAGCAGCCGGACAGGGGGCGCATCGGACACTGAAGCTTTCTTT. Protein sequence: CASSRTGGASDTEAFF. The full variable domain, rest sourced from reference TRBV7-9 and TRBJ1-1, is DTGVSQNPRHKITKRGQNVTFRCDPISEHNRLYWYRQTLGQGPEFLTYFQNEAQLEKSRLLSDRFSAERPKGSFSTLEIQRTEQGDSAMYLCASSRTGGASDTEAFFGQGTRLTVV.

The chain couples TRBV9 to TRBJ1-5; D might be TRBD1 (5 bases). Deletions cut 3 bases from V and 9 bases from J, with 19 bases between. This CDR3 region has 15 residues. CDR1 is SGDLS, CDR2 YYNGEE, per germline. The CDR3 protein is CASSEGPTVGMPQHF. For the CDR3, the DNA is TGTGCCAGCAGCGAGGGACCGACAGTCGGCATGCCCCAGCATTTT.

The V gene is TRBV14, the J gene TRBJ2-5; no reliable D call. V lost 5 bases, J lost 3 bases, and 13 bases lay in between. The CDR3 consists of 14 residues. Looked up from germline, CDR1 is SGHDN and CDR2 is FVKESK. The CDR3 DNA reads TGTGCCAGCAGCATACTAAGCCAAGAAGAGACCCAGTACTTC. This sequence encodes CASSILSQEETQYF.

The chain combines TRBV4-2 with TRBJ2-3, with TRBD2 matching over 10 bases. The V gene end was trimmed by 5 bases and the J gene end by 4 bases; junction bases not matched to a gene: 9. The CDR3 contains 16 residues. The germline CDR1 and CDR2 sequences are LGHNA and YNFKEQ. The CDR3 spells CASSESGRVIADTQYF. CDR3 in DNA: TGTGCCAGCAGCGAGAGCGGGAGGGTGATTGCAGATACGCAGTATTTT.

The chain joins TRBV7-9 to TRBJ2-5; TRBD2 matches 7 bases. This CDR3 is built from 15 residues. V lost 5 bases and J lost 4; bases outside the gene matches: 10. Per germline, CDR1 SEHNR and CDR2 FQNEAQ (reference sequence). The CDR3, as DNA: TGTGCCAGCAGCCCCCGGGGAGGGGCGGGAGAGACCCAGTACTTC. Its protein product is CASSPRGGAGETQYF.

This chain connects TRBV7-8 to TRBJ1-5; D uncertain. V shed 7 bases and J shed 0 bases, with 10 bases lying between them. The CDR3 extends over 14 amino acids. CDR1 SGHVS and CDR2 FQNEAQ come from the germline V gene. The CDR3 spells CASTEWGSNQPQHF. Written as DNA, the CDR3 is TGTGCCAGCACGGAATGGGGTAGCAATCAGCCCCAGCATTTT.

This rearrangement joins TRBV18 to TRBJ1-2; no clear D gene. CDR1 KGHSH and CDR2 LQKENI come from the germline V gene. The V gene lost 0 bases and the J gene lost 2 bases, with 7 bases spanning the gap. This CDR3 region has 14 residues. The CDR3 here is CASSPPGQNYGYTF. The CDR3 DNA reads TGTGCCAGCTCACCACCCGGGCAGAACTATGGCTACACCTTC.

There are a few counts of this clone. V usage is TRBV5-1 and J usage is TRBJ2-5; D might be TRBD2 (6 bases). Germline V gene data show CDR1 as SGHRS and CDR2 as YFSETQ. This CDR3 has 15 residues. The V end was cut by 0 bases, the J end by 1 base, with 10 bases between. The CDR3: CASSLAGVSQETQYF. CDR3 sequence (DNA): TGCGCCAGCAGCTTGGCGGGGGTTAGCCAAGAGACCCAGTACTTC.

The chain has TRBV28 and TRBJ1-1; D is perhaps TRBD1 (6 bases). The CDR3 contains 14 residues. V was pared by 1 base and J by 7 bases, with 13 bases between. Germline CDR1 reads MDHEN; CDR2 reads SYDVKM. CDR3 coding DNA: TGTGCCAGCAGTTTATACACCTGGACAGATGAAGCTTTCTTT. Residues: CASSLYTWTDEAFF.

On this clone itself: At one boundary the junction diverges from the germline segment, which might be a read error. The rearrangement uses TRBV30 and TRBJ2-7; D is possibly TRBD2 (5 bases). The CDR3 runs 13 residues. CDR1 is GTSNPN, CDR2 SVGIG, per germline (reference sequence). For the CDR3, the DNA is TGTGCCTGGAGTCTCCGGGATCCGTACGGGCAGTACTTC. Encoded protein: CAWSLRDPYGQYF.

The chain is built from TRBV11-2 and TRBJ2-5; perhaps TRBD2 as D (5 bases). V lost 5 bases to trimming and J lost 2 bases, with 18 bases between them. There are 16 residues in the CDR3. The V gene's germline CDR1 is SGHAT and CDR2 FQNNGV. In DNA form, the CDR3 reads TGTGCCAGCAGCCTACGGCGGGCAAGTGGTCAAGAGACCCAGTACTTC. Residues: CASSLRRASGQETQYF.

The V gene is TRBV7-2, the J gene TRBJ1-5; D is possibly TRBD1 (5 bases). The CDR3 sequence is 16 residues long. Trimming left V 1 base short and J 0 bases short, with 10 bases between. Looked up from germline, CDR1 is SGHTA and CDR2 is FQGNSA. CDR3 in amino acids: CASSLGRDYSNQPQHF. The CDR3 DNA follows: TGTGCCAGCAGCTTAGGCCGGGACTATAGCAATCAGCCCCAGCATTTT.

The rearrangement joins TRBV5-1 to TRBJ2-7; D ambiguous. Germline V gene data show CDR1 as SGHRS and CDR2 as YFSETQ. Trimming cost V 1 base and J 7 bases, with 18 bases left between them. The CDR3 runs to 15 residues. CDR3 region: CASSLLPGVLGEQYF. CDR3 bases: TGCGCCAGCAGCTTGTTACCAGGAGTGTTAGGGGAGCAGTACTTC. Using reference TRBV5-1 and TRBJ2-7 for the parts outside the CDR3, the full variable domain is KAGVTQTPRYLIKTRGQQVTLSCSPISGHRSVSWYQQTPGQGLQFLFEYFSETQRNKGNFPGRFSGRQFSNSRSEMNVSTLELGDSALYLCASSLLPGVLGEQYFGPGTRLTVT.

This clone was detected once. This chain connects TRBV5-1 to TRBJ2-2, with 14 bases identical to TRBD2. Germline V gene sequence: CDR1 SGHRS, CDR2 YFSETQ. This CDR3 comprises 16 residues. Trimming took 4 bases from V and 4 from J; bases not matched to a gene: 3. CDR3 sequence (DNA): TGCGCCAGCAGCGACGGACTAGCGGGAGGCACCGGGGAGCTGTTTTTT. It specifies CASSDGLAGGTGELFF.

The V gene is TRBV4-2, the J gene TRBJ2-1; D not resolved. The CDR3 length is 11 residues. V lost 2 bases, J lost 4 bases, and 0 bases lay in between. Per germline, CDR1 LGHNA and CDR2 YNFKEQ. CDR3 DNA: TGTGCCAGCAGCCAATACAATGAGCAGTTCTTC. Translated: CASSQYNEQFF.

The chain couples TRBV5-1 to TRBJ2-2; TRBD2 agrees at 7 bases. CDR1 SGHRS and CDR2 YFSETQ come from the germline V gene. The J segment lost 6 bases and the V segment lost 3 bases, leaving 14 bases of the junction unmatched. There are 17 residues in the CDR3. The CDR3 spells CASSWGGGAGVSGELFF. For the CDR3, the DNA is TGCGCCAGCAGCTGGGGAGGCGGCGCGGGGGTTTCCGGGGAGCTGTTTTTT.

The chain recombines TRBV2 with TRBJ2-2; the D gene could be TRBD1 or TRBD2 (5 bases each). The CDR3 consists of 15 residues. V was clipped by 6 bases and J by 4 bases, with 15 bases between them. Per germline, CDR1 SNHLY and CDR2 FYNNEI. CDR3 sequence reads: CASSPGKGSTGELFF. The CDR3 DNA reads as TGTGCCAGCAGCCCCGGGAAGGGGAGCACCGGGGAGCTGTTTTTT.

The chain combines TRBV18 with TRBJ1-1, with a weak D call TRBD1 (6 bases). Germline V gene lookup returns CDR1 KGHSH and CDR2 LQKENI. Trimming took 2 bases from V and 6 from J, leaving 13 bases between them. This CDR3 is built from 14 residues. The CDR3 region is CASSPGRGSPEAFF. As DNA, the CDR3 is TGTGCCAGCTCACCAGGTAGGGGGTCCCCTGAAGCTTTCTTT.

This clone occurred a few times. This chain uses TRBV6-4 with TRBJ1-6, with 8 bases identical to TRBD1. This CDR3 is built from 15 residues. Germline CDR1 MRHNA, CDR2 SNTAGT. Trimming cost V 4 bases and J 12 bases; bases outside gene matches: 11. The CDR3 spells CASSATIQQGVPLHF. Here the CDR3 DNA reads TGTGCCAGCAGTGCCACCATTCAACAGGGGGTACCCCTCCACTTT.

The V gene is TRBV18, the J gene TRBJ1-1; 7 positions agree with TRBD1. The CDR3 extends over 14 amino acids. J gave up 3 bases and V 5 bases, and 6 bases lay outside the gene matches. Germline assignment: CDR1 KGHSH and CDR2 LQKENI. This CDR3 reads CASSRQGRDTEAFF. Written as DNA, the CDR3 is TGTGCCAGCTCAAGACAGGGTCGGGACACTGAAGCTTTCTTT.

The V and J genes are TRBV9 and TRBJ2-5; D uncertain. This CDR3 has 15 residues. Trimming cost V 1 base and J 2 bases, with 12 bases left between them. Germline V gene data show CDR1 as SGDLS and CDR2 as YYNGEE. The CDR3 sequence is CASSVSPNSQETQYF. CDR3 DNA: TGTGCCAGCAGCGTAAGCCCGAATTCACAAGAGACCCAGTACTTC.

CDR3: CASSPGTGRGTDTQYF. The CDR3 nucleotides are TGTGCCAGCAGTCCCGGGACAGGGAGGGGCACAGATACGCAGTATTTT. V is TRBV6-4 and J is TRBJ2-3, with TRBD1 matching over 9 bases. V gave up 5 bases and J gave up 1 base; unmatched junction bases: 7. The CDR3 has 16 residues. CDR1 MRHNA and CDR2 SNTAGT come from the germline V gene.

This rearrangement joins TRBV28 to TRBJ1-2; D is ambiguous. The germline V gene has CDR1 MDHEN and CDR2 SYDVKM. The CDR3 loop spans 15 amino acids. Trimming left V 3 bases short and J 2 bases short, with 13 bases between. The CDR3: CASSFSPDGNYGYTF. Here the CDR3 DNA reads TGTGCCAGCAGTTTCTCACCGGACGGGAACTATGGCTACACCTTC.

The chain employs TRBV27 and TRBJ2-7; 8 bases fit TRBD1. The V gene end was trimmed by 6 bases and the J gene end by 1 base; junction bases not matched to a gene: 8. The length of the CDR3 is 15 residues. The V gene's germline CDR1 is MNHEY and CDR2 SMNVEV (reference sequence). The CDR3 nucleotides are TGTGCCAGCAGACCCCGGGACAGGTCGTCCTACGAGCAGTACTTC. Encoded protein: CASRPRDRSSYEQYF.

The chain combines TRBV9 with TRBJ2-1; 13 bases match TRBD2. The germline gives CDR1 SGDLS, CDR2 YYNGEE. Unmatched junction bases numbered 9, after V lost 3 bases and J lost 6 bases. This CDR3 is built from 17 residues. CDR3 coding DNA: TGTGCCAGCAGCGCGGGACTAGCGGGAAGTTTCGTCAATGAGCAGTTCTTC. It translates to CASSAGLAGSFVNEQFF.

V and J are TRBV25-1 and TRBJ1-1; tentative D call: TRBD1 (6 bases). CDR1 and CDR2 from the germline V gene are MGHDK and SYGVNS. The CDR3 has 14 residues. V was trimmed by 6 bases and J by 4 bases, leaving 15 bases between them. The CDR3 here is CASSPTQGPTEAFF. CDR3 nucleotides: TGTGCCAGCAGCCCCACACAGGGACCCACTGAAGCTTTCTTT.